The 2 T cell receptor beta chains below all came from one sample that was sequenced in a study of T cell responses to AZD1222 COVID-19 vaccine. Using immunoSEQ multiplex PCR, the repertoire was profiled, and TCRdb retains in-frame clones only, with some absent. The table records more than 100,000 clones, roughly 85% of them present only once. Specimen: peripheral blood, collected 28 days after the second dose of the MenACWY control vaccine. The receptors derive from an adult who received the MenACWY meningococcal vaccine as a control.

The chain is built from TRBV28 and TRBJ1-6; D remains ambiguous. The CDR3 extends over 12 amino acids. V lost 4 bases and J 7 bases, leaving 5 bases between the germline ends. The germline CDR1 and CDR2 sequences are MDHEN and SYDVKM. CDR3 region: CASSYMNSPLHF. The CDR3 DNA reads TGTGCCAGCAGTTACATGAATTCACCCCTCCACTTT.

The chain uses TRBV6-5 and TRBJ1-5; maybe TRBD1 (6 bases). V lost 6 bases to trimming and J lost 11 bases, with 20 bases between them. Germline-derived CDR1 and CDR2 are MNHEY and SVGAGI. This CDR3 spans 14 amino acids. CDR3 bases: TGTGCCAGCAGCGGTGGAAGGGGGGCTTGGTCCCAGCATTTT. This codes for CASSGGRGAWSQHF.